This T cell receptor beta chain was profiled in a study of T cells after yellow fever vaccination. Study-wide results and limits: Sorted repertoires could include abundant contaminating clonotypes from bulk cells. Overlap between CD4 and CD8 compartments was detected for a small share of clonotypes.

The CDR3 is 17 residues long. The germline CDR1 and CDR2 sequences are LGHNA and YSLEER. J gave up 5 bases and V 1 base, and 8 bases lay outside the gene matches. The table lists this clonotype with many counts. Its antigen is unknown. TCRdb ran MiXCR on the 5' RACE reads and lists one entry per CDR3 protein. The top ten clones hold around 2.5% of a sample with some 110,000 distinct CDR3 sequences, nearly 7.5% of them seen once. This sequence originates from a man between 18 and 35 years old who received the YFV17D yellow fever vaccine. J is TRBJ2-5 and V is TRBV4-3, with 12 nucleotides matching TRBD2. Specimen: CD4+ T cells sorted from PBMCs, collected 9 to 11 days after the first yellow fever vaccination. In DNA form, the CDR3 reads TGCGCCAGCAGCCAAGGATCTAGCGGGGGGGCCGGGGAGACCCAGTACTTC. This sequence encodes CASSQGSSGGAGETQYF.